This is a list of T cell receptor beta chains from one sample in a study of cytomegalovirus exposure and HLA in healthy donors. Only in-frame clones appear in the TCRdb table, and some are missing; sequencing was by immunoSEQ multiplex PCR. Among about 79,000 clones listed, roughly 93% were seen once. The sample consisted of PBMCs. Every receptor here comes from a woman in her twenties or thirties in good health and CMV-seronegative. The CDR3 runs from the conserved cysteine through the conserved F or W. A D gene is named only where the DNA matches it firmly. Clone size is given for some rows only: seen once, a few or many times, or a class if the clone is expanded.

clone_size	d_call	v_call	j_call	cdr3_aa	cdr3_nt
.	TRBD1	TRBV5-1	TRBJ2-3	CASSLMTGDADTQYF	TGCGCCAGCAGCTTGATGACAGGGGACGCAGATACGCAGTATTTT
.	TRBD2	TRBV4-3	TRBJ2-3	CASSQSPSGGGADTQYF	TGCGCCAGCAGCCAATCCCCTAGCGGGGGGGGAGCAGATACGCAGTATTTT
once	.	TRBV11-3	TRBJ1-1	CASSLSPGGSTEAFF	TGTGCCAGCAGCTTAAGTCCGGGAGGGAGCACTGAAGCTTTCTTT
.	.	TRBV5-6	TRBJ1-3	CASSLDRHSGNTIYF	TGTGCCAGCAGCTTGGACAGACACTCTGGAAACACCATATATTTT
.	TRBD1	TRBV19	TRBJ1-4	CATTWTGRNEKLFF	TGTGCCACCACTTGGACAGGCCGAAATGAAAAACTGTTTTTT
.	.	TRBV5-1	TRBJ1-1	CASSLSSRNTEAFF	TGCGCCAGCAGCTTGAGTAGCCGGAACACTGAAGCTTTCTTT
.	.	TRBV19	TRBJ2-1	CASSIEGHEQFF	TGTGCCAGTAGTATAGAGGGCCATGAGCAGTTCTTC
.	TRBD1	TRBV27	TRBJ2-1	CASSRDRGGYNEQFF	TGTGCCAGCAGTCGCGACAGGGGAGGTTACAATGAGCAGTTCTTC
.	TRBD2	TRBV6-1	TRBJ2-1	CASSATSGAYNEQFF	TGTGCCAGCAGTGCTACTAGCGGGGCCTACAATGAGCAGTTCTTC
.	.	TRBV6-5	TRBJ2-5	CASSYSPRVEAETQYF	TGTGCCAGCAGTTATTCCCCGCGGGTCGAGGCGGAGACCCAGTACTTC
.	.	TRBV4-1	TRBJ1-1	CASRRTGTLNTEAFF	TGCGCCAGCAGACGGACCGGGACTCTGAACACTGAAGCTTTCTTT
once	TRBD2	TRBV27	TRBJ2-7	CATGRGGSGVYEQYF	TGTGCCACCGGGAGAGGGGGTAGCGGGGTATACGAGCAGTACTTC
.	TRBD2	TRBV5-1	TRBJ2-7	CASSLGTSGRAYEQYF	TGCGCCAGCAGCTTGGGGACTAGCGGGAGGGCCTACGAGCAGTACTTC
.	.	TRBV27	TRBJ1-5	CASSLVGVPSNQPQHF	TGTGCCAGCAGTTTAGTCGGGGTACCCAGCAATCAGCCCCAGCATTTT
.	TRBD2	TRBV28	TRBJ2-7	CASSLLGRAPYEQYF	TGTGCCAGCAGTTTACTCGGGAGGGCCCCCTACGAGCAGTACTTC
.	TRBD1	TRBV19	TRBJ2-3	CASSLKGASYPSTDTQYF	TGTGCCAGTAGTCTTAAGGGGGCAAGCTACCCTAGCACAGATACGCAGTATTTT
.	TRBD2	TRBV10-3	TRBJ2-3	CAISESRLAGGTTDTQYF	TGTGCCATCAGTGAGTCGAGACTAGCGGGGGGCACGACAGATACGCAGTATTTT
once	TRBD1	TRBV6-1	TRBJ1-5	CAVWTGENQPQHF	TGTGCGGTTTGGACAGGGGAGAATCAGCCCCAGCATTTT
.	.	TRBV18	TRBJ2-6	CASSHSTSGANVLTF	TGTGCCAGCTCCCACAGCACTTCTGGGGCCAACGTCCTGACTTTC
.	TRBD2	TRBV6-5	TRBJ2-1	CASSLGLAGYNEQFF	TGTGCCAGCAGCCTCGGACTAGCGGGTTACAATGAGCAGTTCTTC
once	TRBD2	TRBV19	TRBJ2-1	CASSSGRPVNEQFF	TGTGCCAGTAGTAGCGGGAGGCCTGTCAATGAGCAGTTCTTC
.	TRBD1	TRBV4-2	TRBJ2-1	CASSLNLGTGDNEQFF	TGTGCCAGCAGCCTCAACCTCGGGACAGGTGACAATGAGCAGTTCTTC
.	.	TRBV6-5	TRBJ2-1	CASSGLLVDEQFF	TGTGCCAGTTCGGGACTCCTGGTGGATGAGCAGTTCTTC
.	.	TRBV21-1	TRBJ1-5	CASSKPLPGGGSNQPQHF	TGTGCCAGCAGCAAACCCCTTCCAGGGGGAGGTAGCAATCAGCCCCAGCATTTT
.	.	TRBV18	TRBJ2-1	CASSPPPIYNEQFF	TGTGCCAGCTCACCACCGCCTATCTACAATGAGCAGTTCTTC
once	TRBD1	TRBV25-1	TRBJ2-7	CASSDDPGQGASYEQYF	TGTGCCAGCAGTGACGACCCCGGACAGGGGGCTTCCTACGAGCAGTACTTC
.	.	TRBV10-1	TRBJ1-2	CASSDGYGYTF	TGCGCCAGCAGTGACGGGTATGGCTACACCTTC
.	.	TRBV6-1	TRBJ1-1	CASRRTVNTEAFF	TGTGCCAGCAGGAGGACAGTGAACACTGAAGCTTTCTTT
.	.	TRBV5-4	TRBJ1-2	CASSEGGPIYGYTF	TGTGCCAGCAGCGAAGGGGGACCCATCTATGGCTACACCTTC
.	TRBD2	TRBV28	TRBJ2-1	CASSPWTSGRAVYNEQFF	TGTGCCAGCAGTCCCTGGACTAGCGGGAGGGCTGTTTACAATGAGCAGTTCTTC
.	TRBD2	TRBV10-1	TRBJ2-7	CASSESGGGPQLQYF	TGCGCCAGCAGTGAGTCTGGGGGAGGGCCTCAGTTGCAGTACTTC
.	.	TRBV5-4	TRBJ1-1	CASTRGGPSTEAFF	TGTGCCAGCACCCGGGGAGGGCCTAGCACTGAAGCTTTCTTT
.	.	TRBV4-3	TRBJ1-1	CASSHWGRLGNTEAFF	TGCGCCAGCAGCCACTGGGGGAGGTTGGGGAACACTGAAGCTTTCTTT
.	TRBD2	TRBV4-2	TRBJ2-7	CASSQGFVASGSYEQYF	TGTGCCAGCAGCCAAGGGTTTGTCGCTAGCGGCTCCTACGAGCAGTACTTC
.	.	TRBV2	TRBJ2-7	CASGLKHSYEQYF	TGTGCCAGTGGGCTAAAACACTCCTACGAGCAGTACTTC
.	TRBD1	TRBV28	TRBJ1-3	CASRRIQGAHGNTIYF	TGTGCCAGCAGGCGGATCCAGGGGGCGCACGGAAACACCATATATTTT
.	.	TRBV30	TRBJ2-1	CAWSVSGVAYNEQFF	TGTGCCTGGAGTGTATCGGGAGTGGCCTACAATGAGCAGTTCTTC
.	TRBD2	TRBV7-9	TRBJ2-1	CASSLGSGRDNEQFF	TGTGCCAGCAGCTTAGGGTCAGGGAGGGACAATGAGCAGTTCTTC
.	.	TRBV6-5	TRBJ1-1	CASSYWGVGLDTEAFF	TGTGCCAGCAGTTACTGGGGCGTGGGATTGGACACTGAAGCTTTCTTT
.	TRBD1	TRBV11-2	TRBJ1-2	CASSPRTGAHGYTF	TGTGCCAGCAGCCCCCGGACAGGGGCCCATGGCTACACCTTC
.	TRBD1	TRBV6-5	TRBJ1-2	CASSYRGTGAYGYTF	TGTGCCAGCAGTTACCGTGGGACAGGGGCCTATGGCTACACCTTC
.	TRBD2	TRBV27	TRBJ2-7	CASSPRGLAGVFEQYF	TGTGCCAGCAGTCCCCGGGGACTAGCGGGAGTATTCGAGCAGTACTTC
.	TRBD1	TRBV7-2	TRBJ1-2	CASSWGQGKNYGYTF	TGTGCCAGCAGCTGGGGACAGGGAAAGAACTATGGCTACACCTTC
.	TRBD1	TRBV27	TRBJ1-6	CASRTGGTGNSPLHF	TGTGCCAGCAGAACCGGTGGGACAGGAAATTCACCCCTCCACTTT
.	.	TRBV7-8	TRBJ2-1	CASSSGLLSSYNEQFF	TGTGCCAGCAGCTCCGGACTTCTGAGCTCCTACAATGAGCAGTTCTTC
.	.	TRBV2	TRBJ2-1	CASRGDFPGSEFF	TGTGCCAGCAGGGGGGACTTCCCAGGGAGTGAGTTCTTC
.	.	TRBV2	TRBJ1-3	CASSVGGYTIYF	TGTGCCAGCAGTGTGGGGGGTTACACCATATATTTT
once	.	TRBV5-6	TRBJ2-2	CASSLAARGGYTGELFF	TGTGCCAGCAGCCTGGCGGCAAGGGGAGGTTACACCGGGGAGCTGTTTTTT
.	TRBD1	TRBV6-5	TRBJ1-2	CASMKQGAYYGYTF	TGTGCCAGCATGAAACAGGGGGCTTACTATGGCTACACCTTC
once	.	TRBV27	TRBJ1-1	CASSWGVMNTEAFF	TGTGCCAGCAGCTGGGGGGTAATGAACACTGAAGCTTTCTTT
.	.	TRBV18	TRBJ2-7	CASSPLDTQASYEQYF	TGTGCCAGCTCACCACTGGACACCCAGGCCTCCTACGAGCAGTACTTC
.	TRBD1	TRBV27	TRBJ1-2	CASSHRGNLNYGYTF	TGTGCCAGCAGTCACAGGGGGAACCTTAACTATGGCTACACCTTC
.	TRBD1	TRBV5-1	TRBJ1-5	CASSLGTGTGNQPQHF	TGCGCCAGCAGCCTAGGGACAGGGACGGGCAATCAGCCCCAGCATTTT
.	TRBD2	TRBV14	TRBJ2-1	CASSPTAASGGLSSYNEQFF	TGTGCCAGCAGCCCGACCGCGGCTAGCGGGGGCTTGAGCTCCTACAATGAGCAGTTCTTC
.	.	TRBV15	TRBJ2-1	CATSRDNRVVQFF	TGTGCCACCAGCAGAGACAACAGGGTAGTCCAGTTCTTC